Sequencing of this T cell receptor (beta chain) was carried out in a study of control samples from healthy donors and cancer patients. Sequenced by immunoSEQ multiplex PCR; TCRdb stores in-frame clones only, minus some. The top ten clones hold almost 2.5% of a sample with 100,000 to 150,000 clones, 90% of them seen once. V lost 3 bases to trimming and J lost 8 bases, with 16 bases between them. The CDR3 extends over 14 amino acids. Germline CDR1 reads SNHLY; CDR2 reads FYNNEI. This receptor was obtained from a man aged 18 to 30 in good health. The sample consisted of blood. The chain links TRBV2 to TRBJ1-2; the D is unclear. CDR3 amino acids: CASSEFREVEGYTF. The CDR3 nucleotides read TGTGCCAGCAGTGAGTTCCGGGAGGTGGAGGGCTACACCTTC.